This T cell receptor (beta chain) was obtained from a study of blood T cell repertoires in COVID-19. About the study: Collection of acute and convalescent COVID-19 samples took place in the United States, Italy and Spain. The cDNA or gDNA used as material had been derived from T cells, B-cell-depleted T cells, or PBMCs.

As regards this clone: Other DNA variants within this sample encode the same CDR3.

The CDR3 runs 12 residues. Germline lookup yields CDR1 LNHDA and CDR2 SQIVND (reference sequence). Trimming removed 3 bases at V and 9 bases at J, with 9 bases between. In the source study's methods: Using reference gene primer amplification, nucleated cell counts were estimated. Using immunoSEQ multiplex PCR, the repertoire was profiled, and TCRdb retains in-frame clones only, with some absent. That table furnishes V, J and clone size, whereas the DNA furnished D and trimming. The sample has roughly 260,000 clones; about nine tenths are singletons. Sequencing was performed on peripheral blood. This TCR derives from a man in his fifties or sixties who had recovered from COVID-19. The genes are TRBV19 and TRBJ2-1; D may be TRBD2 (6 bases). The CDR3 loop reads CASSIRGGEQFF. CDR3 sequence (DNA): TGTGCCAGTAGTATTCGGGGAGGTGAGCAGTTCTTC. Together with reference TRBV19 and TRBJ2-1, the CDR3 gives the full variable domain: DGGITQSPKYLFRKEGQNVTLSCEQNLNHDAMYWYRQDPGQGLRLIYYSQIVNDFQKGDIAEGYSVSREKKESFPLTVTSAQKNPTAFYLCASSIRGGEQFFGPGTRLTVL.